The 2 T cell receptor beta chains given below trace back to one sample, sequenced in a study of T cell repertoires in cytomegalovirus infection. TCRdb processed the reads anew with MiXCR; each CDR3 protein has one entry. This table holds approximately 550,000 distinct CDR3 sequences, 16% found once. Input material: CD8+ T cells from PBMCs. These receptors were taken from a human donor in good health (CMV status not recorded). Some clones in this sample may be carry-over from other donors' samples.

This clonotype came up a few times. This rearrangement joins TRBV27 to TRBJ1-4, with a weak D call TRBD1 (6 bases). Per germline, CDR1 MNHEY and CDR2 SMNVEV (reference sequence). Trimming shortened V by 2 bases and J by 7 bases, and 14 bases separated the two germline ends. The CDR3 consists of 15 residues. The CDR3 coding sequence is TGTGCCAGCAGTTTAACGGCCAGGGGTGGTGAAAAACTGTTTTTT. Its translation: CASSLTARGGEKLFF.

This rearrangement joins TRBV29-1 to TRBJ2-7, with 9 bases matching TRBD1. The CDR3 runs 13 residues. Germline trimming cut 6 bases from V and 0 bases from J; bases unmatched to any gene: 3. Germline CDR1 is SQVTM and CDR2 is ANQGSEA. The CDR3 DNA is TGCAGCGTCCTGGGACAGGGCTCCTACGAGCAGTACTTC. This translates into CSVLGQGSYEQYF.